The rows below give T cell receptor beta chains drawn from one sample of a study of blood T cells in healthy people across ages. Each CDR3 protein is one row after TCRdb ran MiXCR on the 5' RACE reads. In the table there are about 680,000 distinct CDR3 sequences, 49% of which are singletons. The specimen was blood. The receptors were gathered from a woman aged 55 to 70 in good health. CDR3s include the opening cysteine and the closing phenylalanine or tryptophan. The D gene is left open where the match is weak. Clone sizes are given selectively: once, few, many, or a class where the clone is expanded.

CDR3nt: TGTGCCAGCAGCGAATCCGGAAGGACGGCGAACCCCACCAAAAACATTCAGTACTTC
CDR3aa: CASSESGRTANPTKNIQYF
v_gene: TRBV11-1
abundance: -
d_gene: -
j_gene: TRBJ2-4
len: 19

CDR3nt: TGCGCCAGCAGCTTTGGGATAGCGAGCTCCTACAATGAGCAGTACTTC
CDR3aa: CASSFGIASSYNEQYF
v_gene: TRBV5-1
abundance: -
d_gene: -
j_gene: TRBJ2-7
len: 16

CDR3nt: TGCAGTGCATCGGGACCCTACGAGCAGTACTTC
CDR3aa: CSASGPYEQYF
v_gene: TRBV20-1
abundance: -
d_gene: -
j_gene: TRBJ2-7
len: 11

CDR3nt: TGTGCCACCAGTGACCGGACAGGGGATAATCAGCCCCAGCATTTT
CDR3aa: CATSDRTGDNQPQHF
v_gene: TRBV24-1
abundance: many
d_gene: TRBD1
j_gene: TRBJ1-5
len: 15

CDR3nt: TGCAGTGCTAGAGATTCCTACGGGACCGTACTCTCCTACGAGCAGTACTTC
CDR3aa: CSARDSYGTVLSYEQYF
v_gene: TRBV20-1
abundance: -
d_gene: -
j_gene: TRBJ2-7
len: 17

CDR3nt: TGCAGTGCTAGGGATGGGGTCTCCCATGAGCAGTTCTTC
CDR3aa: CSARDGVSHEQFF
v_gene: TRBV20-1
abundance: -
d_gene: -
j_gene: TRBJ2-1
len: 13

CDR3nt: TGTGCCAGCGTCAGCGGGAGGTTCCAAACGCAGTATTTT
CDR3aa: CASVSGRFQTQYF
v_gene: TRBV28
abundance: many
d_gene: TRBD2
j_gene: TRBJ2-3
len: 13

CDR3nt: TGTGCCAGCGCGGCAGGGGGCTCGGTAGATACGCAGTATTTT
CDR3aa: CASAAGGSVDTQYF
v_gene: TRBV2
abundance: -
d_gene: TRBD1
j_gene: TRBJ2-3
len: 14

CDR3nt: TGCGCCAGCAGCCCAGCCGGGACTAGCGGGAGAAGGAGTGAGCAGTTCTTC
CDR3aa: CASSPAGTSGRRSEQFF
v_gene: TRBV4-3
abundance: -
d_gene: TRBD2
j_gene: TRBJ2-1
len: 17

CDR3nt: TGTGCCAGCAGAAGGGACAGACGACTTGCATATGGCTACACCTTC
CDR3aa: CASRRDRRLAYGYTF
v_gene: TRBV5-4
abundance: -
d_gene: TRBD1
j_gene: TRBJ1-2
len: 15

CDR3nt: TGTGCCAGCAGCGTAGGAGGGGTGGGAAGCGGCGGAGGTGAGACCCAGTACTTC
CDR3aa: CASSVGGVGSGGGETQYF
v_gene: TRBV9
abundance: -
d_gene: -
j_gene: TRBJ2-5
len: 18

CDR3nt: TGTGCCAGCAGCTTAAGGGATTCGGGGCAGGGGTGGGATGAGCAGTTCTTC
CDR3aa: CASSLRDSGQGWDEQFF
v_gene: TRBV7-2
abundance: -
d_gene: -
j_gene: TRBJ2-1
len: 17

CDR3nt: TGTGCCAGCAGCGTATCAGGTCCAGCCTACAATGAGCAGTTCTTC
CDR3aa: CASSVSGPAYNEQFF
v_gene: TRBV9
abundance: few
d_gene: -
j_gene: TRBJ2-1
len: 15

CDR3nt: TGCAGTGCTAGAGCCCTACGAGCCCTGGGCGATACAGATACGCAGTATTTT
CDR3aa: CSARALRALGDTDTQYF
v_gene: TRBV20-1
abundance: -
d_gene: -
j_gene: TRBJ2-3
len: 17

CDR3nt: TGCGCCAGCAGCTGCCATGGGGCCCTAAGCTCCTACGAGCAGTACTTC
CDR3aa: CASSCHGALSSYEQYF
v_gene: TRBV5-1
abundance: -
d_gene: -
j_gene: TRBJ2-7
len: 16

CDR3nt: TGCAGTGCCCCTGGGACAACGGTACAAGAGACCCAGTACTTC
CDR3aa: CSAPGTTVQETQYF
v_gene: TRBV20-1
abundance: -
d_gene: -
j_gene: TRBJ2-5
len: 14

CDR3nt: TGTGCCAGCAGCCACCTCGCCCAAGAGACCCAGTACTTC
CDR3aa: CASSHLAQETQYF
v_gene: TRBV3-1
abundance: -
d_gene: -
j_gene: TRBJ2-5
len: 13

CDR3nt: TGTGCCAGCAGTTCGGACGTCGCTGAAGCTTTCTTT
CDR3aa: CASSSDVAEAFF
v_gene: TRBV6-6
abundance: few
d_gene: -
j_gene: TRBJ1-1
len: 12

CDR3nt: TGTGCCAGCAGCCCTCGGCTAGCGGGAGGGAACAATGAGCAGTTCTTC
CDR3aa: CASSPRLAGGNNEQFF
v_gene: TRBV7-2
abundance: few
d_gene: TRBD2
j_gene: TRBJ2-1
len: 16

CDR3nt: TGTGCCAGCAGCTCGATCCACATTCAGTACTTC
CDR3aa: CASSSIHIQYF
v_gene: TRBV5-8
abundance: -
d_gene: -
j_gene: TRBJ2-4
len: 11

CDR3nt: TGTGCCAGCAGTGACCAGGGACAGGGTCTTCGAGCTTTCTTT
CDR3aa: CASSDQGQGLRAFF
v_gene: TRBV2
abundance: -
d_gene: TRBD1
j_gene: TRBJ1-1
len: 14

CDR3nt: TGTGCCATCAGCCGGACAGGGGGGCTAACTTTGAACACTGAAGCTTTCTTT
CDR3aa: CAISRTGGLTLNTEAFF
v_gene: TRBV10-3
abundance: -
d_gene: TRBD1
j_gene: TRBJ1-1
len: 17

CDR3nt: TGTGCCACCAGTGACCCCAGCGGGATAAATTACAATGAGCAGTTCTTC
CDR3aa: CATSDPSGINYNEQFF
v_gene: TRBV24-1
abundance: -
d_gene: TRBD2
j_gene: TRBJ2-1
len: 16

CDR3nt: TGCAGCGTTGAGGGGGGTCGCTACGGCTCCTACAATGAGCAGTTCTTC
CDR3aa: CSVEGGRYGSYNEQFF
v_gene: TRBV29-1
abundance: few
d_gene: -
j_gene: TRBJ2-1
len: 16

CDR3nt: TGTGCCAGCAGCGAAGGAGGGGCAGACTATGGCTACACCTTC
CDR3aa: CASSEGGADYGYTF
v_gene: TRBV9
abundance: -
d_gene: -
j_gene: TRBJ1-2
len: 14

CDR3nt: TGCAGTGCTAGAGAACTAGCGGGACTTCCCAATGAGCAGTTCTTC
CDR3aa: CSARELAGLPNEQFF
v_gene: TRBV20-1
abundance: few
d_gene: TRBD2
j_gene: TRBJ2-1
len: 15

CDR3nt: TGTGCCAGCAGCCAGGGACAGGGGGCGCGGGAAAAACTGTTTTTT
CDR3aa: CASSQGQGAREKLFF
v_gene: TRBV12-3/TRBV12-4
abundance: few
d_gene: TRBD1
j_gene: TRBJ1-4
len: 15

CDR3nt: TGTGCCAGCAGCGGGGACCGTCGCCACAATGAGCAGTTCTTC
CDR3aa: CASSGDRRHNEQFF
v_gene: TRBV12-3/TRBV12-4
abundance: -
d_gene: -
j_gene: TRBJ2-1
len: 14

CDR3nt: TGCGCCAGCAGCTTGGGACAAGAAGCTTTCTTT
CDR3aa: CASSLGQEAFF
v_gene: TRBV5-1
abundance: -
d_gene: -
j_gene: TRBJ1-1
len: 11

CDR3nt: TGTGCCAGCAGTGATTCTGTCGGCAATCAGCCCCAGCATTTT
CDR3aa: CASSDSVGNQPQHF
v_gene: TRBV2
abundance: -
d_gene: -
j_gene: TRBJ1-5
len: 14

CDR3nt: TGTGCCAGCAGCTTACGGGCGGGATCCTACGAGCAGTACTTC
CDR3aa: CASSLRAGSYEQYF
v_gene: TRBV7-2
abundance: few
d_gene: -
j_gene: TRBJ2-7
len: 14

CDR3nt: TGTGCCAGCAGTGGGCGGGAGTCCCAGGCACCCCCCCACTTT
CDR3aa: CASSGRESQAPPHF
v_gene: TRBV27
abundance: -
d_gene: -
j_gene: TRBJ1-6
len: 14

CDR3nt: TGTGCCAGCAGTTACTCGAATGTCCGCCCACGCCCCCTCCACTTT
CDR3aa: CASSYSNVRPRPLHF
v_gene: TRBV6-2/TRBV6-3
abundance: -
d_gene: -
j_gene: TRBJ1-6
len: 15

CDR3nt: TGCAGCGTTCTGACAGGGAGAGGCACCTACGAGCAGTACTTC
CDR3aa: CSVLTGRGTYEQYF
v_gene: TRBV29-1
abundance: -
d_gene: TRBD1
j_gene: TRBJ2-7
len: 14

CDR3nt: TGTGCCAGCAGCAAAGGCGGGGAGAATGAGCAGTTCTTC
CDR3aa: CASSKGGENEQFF
v_gene: TRBV21-1
abundance: -
d_gene: -
j_gene: TRBJ2-1
len: 13

CDR3nt: TGTGCCAGCAGCCGTACGTTGGGGAGCACAGATACGCAGTATTTT
CDR3aa: CASSRTLGSTDTQYF
v_gene: TRBV7-9
abundance: -
d_gene: -
j_gene: TRBJ2-3
len: 15

CDR3nt: TGCGCCAGAGAACAGGGATTGGGAGCGCGCGAGCAGTACTTC
CDR3aa: CAREQGLGAREQYF
v_gene: TRBV4-3
abundance: few
d_gene: -
j_gene: TRBJ2-7
len: 14

CDR3nt: TGCAGTGCTGTGCCCTCTCTCGGGACAGGGCCCTACGAGCAGTACTTC
CDR3aa: CSAVPSLGTGPYEQYF
v_gene: TRBV20-1
abundance: -
d_gene: TRBD1
j_gene: TRBJ2-7
len: 16

CDR3nt: TGCGCCAGCAGCCAACAAACCGGGACTGGGGGCGGCGAGCAGTACTTC
CDR3aa: CASSQQTGTGGGEQYF
v_gene: TRBV4-3
abundance: -
d_gene: -
j_gene: TRBJ2-7
len: 16

CDR3nt: TGTGCCAGCAGTTTACCCCACGGCTCCTACGAGCAGTACTTC
CDR3aa: CASSLPHGSYEQYF
v_gene: TRBV28
abundance: few
d_gene: -
j_gene: TRBJ2-7
len: 14

CDR3nt: TGTGCCAGCAGTTACATGGGGGCCAGCACATCAGATACGCAGTATTTT
CDR3aa: CASSYMGASTSDTQYF
v_gene: TRBV6-6
abundance: few
d_gene: -
j_gene: TRBJ2-3
len: 16

CDR3nt: TGTGCCAGCAGCACCGGGACTAGCGGCTACAATGAGCAGTACTTC
CDR3aa: CASSTGTSGYNEQYF
v_gene: TRBV12-3/TRBV12-4
abundance: few
d_gene: TRBD2
j_gene: TRBJ2-5
len: 15